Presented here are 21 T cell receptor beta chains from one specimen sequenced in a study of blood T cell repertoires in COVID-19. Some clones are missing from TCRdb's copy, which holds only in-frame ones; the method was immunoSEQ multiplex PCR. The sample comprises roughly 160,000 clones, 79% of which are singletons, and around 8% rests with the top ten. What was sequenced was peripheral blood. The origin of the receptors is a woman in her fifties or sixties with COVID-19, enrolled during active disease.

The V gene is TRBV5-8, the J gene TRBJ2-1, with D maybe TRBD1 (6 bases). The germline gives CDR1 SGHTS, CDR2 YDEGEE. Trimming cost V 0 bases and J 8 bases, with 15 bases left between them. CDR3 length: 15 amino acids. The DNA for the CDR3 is TGTGCCAGCAGCTTGGGACAGGACGAGGGGTATGAGCAGTTCTTC. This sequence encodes CASSLGQDEGYEQFF.

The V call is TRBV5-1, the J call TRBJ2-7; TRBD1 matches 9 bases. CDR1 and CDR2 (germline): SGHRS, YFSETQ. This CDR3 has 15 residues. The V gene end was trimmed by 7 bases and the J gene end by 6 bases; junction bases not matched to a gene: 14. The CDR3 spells CASSVSPGTGFEQYF. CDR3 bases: TGCGCCAGCTCGGTGTCACCCGGGACAGGGTTCGAGCAGTACTTC.

CDR3 region: CASSFIDIMNTEAFF. The CDR3 bases are TGTGCCAGCAGCTTCATAGACATCATGAACACTGAAGCTTTCTTT. The V call is TRBV7-2, the J call TRBJ1-1; D unclear. Germline CDR1 and CDR2: SGHTA and FQGNSA. Trimming stripped 3 bases from V and 0 bases from J, with 11 bases between. This CDR3 comprises 15 residues.

The CDR3 sequence is CSVEPGGYNEQFF. The CDR3 DNA is TGCAGCGTTGAACCCGGGGGGTACAATGAGCAGTTCTTC. J is TRBJ2-1 and V is TRBV29-1, with 7 bases aligning to TRBD2. Germline-derived CDR1 and CDR2 are SQVTM and ANQGSEA. Unmatched junction bases numbered 2, after V lost 2 bases and J lost 4 bases. The CDR3 consists of 13 residues.

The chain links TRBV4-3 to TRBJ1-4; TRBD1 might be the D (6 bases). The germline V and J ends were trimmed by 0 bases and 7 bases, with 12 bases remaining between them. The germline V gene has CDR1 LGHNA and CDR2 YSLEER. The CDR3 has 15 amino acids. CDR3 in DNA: TGCGCCAGCAGCCAAGAGAGGGGGGGCGGTGAAAAACTGTTTTTT. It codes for CASSQERGGGEKLFF.

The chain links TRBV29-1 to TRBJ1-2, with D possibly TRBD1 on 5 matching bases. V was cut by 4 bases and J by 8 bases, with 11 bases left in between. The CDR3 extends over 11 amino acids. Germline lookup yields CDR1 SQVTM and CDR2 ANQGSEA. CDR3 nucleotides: TGCAGCGTTGGAACGGGGGTAGGCTACACCTTC. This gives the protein CSVGTGVGYTF.

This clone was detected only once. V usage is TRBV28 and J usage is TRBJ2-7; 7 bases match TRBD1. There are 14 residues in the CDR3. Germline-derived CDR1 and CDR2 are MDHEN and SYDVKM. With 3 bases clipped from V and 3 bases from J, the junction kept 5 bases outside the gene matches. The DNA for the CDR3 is TGTGCCAGCAGTTTTCCGACAGGGAACTACGAGCAGTACTTC. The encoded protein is CASSFPTGNYEQYF.

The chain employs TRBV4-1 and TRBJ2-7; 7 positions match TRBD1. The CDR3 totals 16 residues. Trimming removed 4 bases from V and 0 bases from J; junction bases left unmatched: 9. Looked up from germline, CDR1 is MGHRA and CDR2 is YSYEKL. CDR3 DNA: TGCGCCAGCAGCCGTAAACAGGGGCGTCTCTCCTACGAGCAGTACGTC. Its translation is CASSRKQGRLSYEQYV.

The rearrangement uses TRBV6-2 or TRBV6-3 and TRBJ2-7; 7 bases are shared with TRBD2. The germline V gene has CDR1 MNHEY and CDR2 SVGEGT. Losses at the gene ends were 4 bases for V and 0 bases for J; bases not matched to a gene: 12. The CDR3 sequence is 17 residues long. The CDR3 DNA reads TGTGCCAGCAGTTCCCTTTTGATCCTAGCGGACTCCTACGAGCAGTACTTC. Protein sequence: CASSSLLILADSYEQYF.

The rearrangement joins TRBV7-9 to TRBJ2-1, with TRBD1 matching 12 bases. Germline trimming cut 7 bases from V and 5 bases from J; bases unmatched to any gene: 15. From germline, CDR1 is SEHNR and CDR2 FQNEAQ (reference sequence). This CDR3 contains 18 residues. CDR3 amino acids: CASTSRDRGPSFDNEQFF. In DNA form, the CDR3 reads TGTGCCAGCACCTCCCGGGACAGGGGGCCTTCGTTTGACAATGAGCAGTTCTTC.

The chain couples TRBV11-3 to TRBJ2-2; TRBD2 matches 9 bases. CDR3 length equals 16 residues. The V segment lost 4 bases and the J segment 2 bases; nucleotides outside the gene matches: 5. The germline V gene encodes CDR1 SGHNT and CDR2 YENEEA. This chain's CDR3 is CASSSGLASNTGELFF. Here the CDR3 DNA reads TGTGCCAGCAGCTCGGGACTAGCCTCAAACACCGGGGAGCTGTTTTTT.

CDR3 residues: CASSLAGRAPGNTIYF. DNA for the CDR3: TGTGCCAGCAGTTTAGCGGGAAGGGCCCCTGGAAACACCATATATTTT. This chain joins TRBV28 and TRBJ1-3; D gene ambiguous. This CDR3 spans 16 amino acids. V was pared by 2 bases and J by 2 bases, with 13 bases between. Germline loops: CDR1 MDHEN, CDR2 SYDVKM.

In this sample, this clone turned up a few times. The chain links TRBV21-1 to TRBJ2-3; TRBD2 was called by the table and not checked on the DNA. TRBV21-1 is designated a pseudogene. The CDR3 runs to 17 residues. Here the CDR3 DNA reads TGTGCCAGCAGCAAAGGACGAAGGCTAGCCCTCACAGATACGCAGTATTTT. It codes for CASSKGRRLALTDTQYF.

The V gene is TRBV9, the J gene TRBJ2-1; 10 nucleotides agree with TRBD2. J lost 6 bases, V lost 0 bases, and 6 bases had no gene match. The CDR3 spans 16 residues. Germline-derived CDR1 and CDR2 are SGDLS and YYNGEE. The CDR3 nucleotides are TGTGCCAGCAGCGTAGGGGCTAGCGGGGGTATCAATGAGCAGTTCTTC. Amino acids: CASSVGASGGINEQFF.

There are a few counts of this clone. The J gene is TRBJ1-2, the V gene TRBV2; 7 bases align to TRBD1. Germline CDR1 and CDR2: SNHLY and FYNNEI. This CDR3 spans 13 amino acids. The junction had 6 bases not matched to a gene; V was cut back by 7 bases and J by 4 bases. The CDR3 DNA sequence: TGTGCCAGCAACCTACAGGGGTCCTATGGCTACACCTTC. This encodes CASNLQGSYGYTF. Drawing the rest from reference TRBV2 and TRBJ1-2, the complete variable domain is EPEVTQTPSHQVTQMGQEVILRCVPISNHLYFYWYRQILGQKVEFLVSFYNNEISEKSEIFDDQFSVERPDGSNFTLKIRSTKLEDSAMYFCASNLQGSYGYTFGSGTRLTVV.

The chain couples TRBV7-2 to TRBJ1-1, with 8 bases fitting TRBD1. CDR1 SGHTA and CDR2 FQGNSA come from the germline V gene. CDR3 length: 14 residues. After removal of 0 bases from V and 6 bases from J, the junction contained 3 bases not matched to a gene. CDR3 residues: CASSLAVTGAEAFF. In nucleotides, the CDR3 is TGTGCCAGCAGCTTAGCTGTGACAGGGGCTGAAGCTTTCTTT.

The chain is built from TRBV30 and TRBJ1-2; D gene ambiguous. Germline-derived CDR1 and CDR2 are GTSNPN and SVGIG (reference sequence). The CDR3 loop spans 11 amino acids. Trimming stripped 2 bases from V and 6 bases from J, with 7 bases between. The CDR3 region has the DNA TGTGCCTGGAGTAACGACAATGGCTACACCTTC. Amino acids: CAWSNDNGYTF.

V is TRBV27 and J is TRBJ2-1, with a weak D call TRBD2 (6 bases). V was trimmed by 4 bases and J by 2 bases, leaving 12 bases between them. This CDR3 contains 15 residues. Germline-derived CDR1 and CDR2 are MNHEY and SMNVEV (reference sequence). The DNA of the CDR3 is TGTGCCAGCAGTTCGGGGGTTGGAACCTACAATGAGCAGTTCTTC. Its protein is CASSSGVGTYNEQFF.

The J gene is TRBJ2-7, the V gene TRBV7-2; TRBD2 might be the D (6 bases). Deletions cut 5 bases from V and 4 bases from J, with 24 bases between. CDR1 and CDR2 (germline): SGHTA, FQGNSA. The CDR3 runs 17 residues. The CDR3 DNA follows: TGTGCCAGCAGCCCCAGGGACTCCCCGGAGTGGAAATACGAGCAGTACTTC. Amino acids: CASSPRDSPEWKYEQYF.

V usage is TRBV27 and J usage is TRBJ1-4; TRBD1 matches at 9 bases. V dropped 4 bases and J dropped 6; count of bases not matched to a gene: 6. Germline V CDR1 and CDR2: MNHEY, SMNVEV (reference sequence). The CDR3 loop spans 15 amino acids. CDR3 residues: CASSSGTGSYEKLFF. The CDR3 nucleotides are TGTGCCAGCAGTTCCGGGACAGGGTCCTATGAAAAACTGTTTTTT. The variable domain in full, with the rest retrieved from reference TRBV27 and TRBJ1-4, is EAQVTQNPRYLITVTGKKLTVTCSQNMNHEYMSWYRQDPGLGLRQIYYSMNVEVTDKGDVPEGYKVSRKEKRNFPLILESPSPNQTSLYFCASSSGTGSYEKLFFGSGTQLSVL.

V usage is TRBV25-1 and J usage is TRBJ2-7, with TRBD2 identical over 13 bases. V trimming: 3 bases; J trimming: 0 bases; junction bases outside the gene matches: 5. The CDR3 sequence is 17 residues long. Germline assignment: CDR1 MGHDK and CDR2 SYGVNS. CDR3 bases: TGTGCCAGCAGTGATCTACTAGCGGGGGGGAGCTCCTACGAGCAGTACTTC. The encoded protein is CASSDLLAGGSSYEQYF.